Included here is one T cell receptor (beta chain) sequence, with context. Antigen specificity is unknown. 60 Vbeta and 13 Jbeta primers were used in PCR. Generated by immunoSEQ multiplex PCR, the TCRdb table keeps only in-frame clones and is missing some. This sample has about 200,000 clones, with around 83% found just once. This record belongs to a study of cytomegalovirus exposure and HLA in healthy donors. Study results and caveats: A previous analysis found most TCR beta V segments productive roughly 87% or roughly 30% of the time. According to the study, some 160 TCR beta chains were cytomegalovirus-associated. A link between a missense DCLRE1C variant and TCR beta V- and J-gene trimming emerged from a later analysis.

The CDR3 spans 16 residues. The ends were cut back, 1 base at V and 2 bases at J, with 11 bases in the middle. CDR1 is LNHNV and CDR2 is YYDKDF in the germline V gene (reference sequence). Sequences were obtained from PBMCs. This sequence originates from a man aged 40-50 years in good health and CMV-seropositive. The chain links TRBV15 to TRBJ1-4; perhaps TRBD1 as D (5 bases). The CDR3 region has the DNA TGTGCCACCAGCAGAGTACAGGCCGTCACTAATGAAAAACTGTTTTTT. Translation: CATSRVQAVTNEKLFF.